This T cell receptor beta chain was observed in a study of neurological immune-mediated disorders. Study-wide results and caveats: The highest TCR clonal expansion occurred in HTLV-1-associated myelopathy; multiple sclerosis fell below healthy controls.

The study used blood bank volunteers in Maryland, USA, as healthy controls. Libraries from sorted cells each used about 1 million CD4+ or CD8+ T cells. V was pared by 5 bases and J by 8 bases, with 7 bases of the junction left unmatched. The CDR3 contains 14 residues. By 5'RACE with 10-nucleotide random UMIs, the cDNA was made. TCRdb recomputed calls from the 5' RACE reads with MiXCR, one row per CDR3 protein. The table has approximately 30,000 distinct CDR3 sequences, approximately 4% seen once. This clonotype came up many times. No antigen is known for it. This receptor was identified in a woman in her 40s in good health. The genes are TRBV12-3 or TRBV12-4 and TRBJ1-2; 11 bases map to TRBD1. The sequencing sample was made of CD4+ T cells from blood. As DNA, the CDR3 is TGTGCCAGCAGTCGGGACAGGGGGAACGGAGGCTACACCTTC. Translated: CASSRDRGNGGYTF.